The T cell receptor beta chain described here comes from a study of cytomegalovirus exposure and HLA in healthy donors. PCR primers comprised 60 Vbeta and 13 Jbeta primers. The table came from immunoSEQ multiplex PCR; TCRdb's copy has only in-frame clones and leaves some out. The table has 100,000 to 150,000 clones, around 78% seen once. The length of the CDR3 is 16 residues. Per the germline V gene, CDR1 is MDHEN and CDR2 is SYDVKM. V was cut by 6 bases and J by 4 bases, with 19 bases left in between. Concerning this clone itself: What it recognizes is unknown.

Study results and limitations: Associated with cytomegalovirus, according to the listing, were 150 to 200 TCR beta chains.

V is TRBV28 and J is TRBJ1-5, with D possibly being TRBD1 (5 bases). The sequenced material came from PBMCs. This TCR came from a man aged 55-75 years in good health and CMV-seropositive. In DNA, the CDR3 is TGTGCCAGCAGCACCCGGGGAGGGGTAGGGAATCAGCCCCAGCATTTT. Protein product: CASSTRGGVGNQPQHF. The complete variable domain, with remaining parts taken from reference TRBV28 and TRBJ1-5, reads DVKVTQSSRYLVKRTGEKVFLECVQDMDHENMFWYRQDPGLGLRLIYFSYDVKMKEKGDIPEGYSVSREKKERFSLILESASTNQTSMYLCASSTRGGVGNQPQHFGDGTRLSIL.